The rows below give T cell receptor beta chains drawn from one sample of a study of CD8 T cells in Susac syndrome. TCRdb re-analysed the immunoSEQ multiplex PCR reads in MiXCR, keeping a single row per CDR3 protein. In the table there are 140,000 to 150,000 distinct CDR3 sequences, roughly 94% of which are singletons. Sequenced material: CD4+ T cells from PBMCs. Receptors originate from a human donor in good health. CDR3s include the opening cysteine and the closing phenylalanine or tryptophan. Fields, in order: J gene, D gene, clone size, CDR3 length, V gene, CDR3 protein, CDR3 DNA. The D gene is left open where the match is weak. Rows may omit the clone size; those that give it use once, few, many or a size class.

J: TRBJ2-1
D: TRBD2
size: NA
length: 13
V: TRBV18
CDR3: CASSPPSGNEQFF
DNA: TGTGCCAGCTCACCACCTAGCGGGAATGAGCAGTTCTTC

J: TRBJ2-7
D: TRBD2
size: NA
length: 14
V: TRBV19
CDR3: CASSIAAGAPEQYF
DNA: TGTGCCAGTAGTATAGCGGCGGGAGCACCCGAGCAGTACTTC

J: TRBJ1-2
D: NA
size: few
length: 13
V: TRBV7-8
CDR3: CASSLAANYGYTF
DNA: TGTGCCAGCAGCTTAGCAGCCAACTATGGCTACACCTTC

J: TRBJ2-1
D: NA
size: NA
length: 16
V: TRBV3-1
CDR3: CASSRTLSGGDNEQFF
DNA: TGTGCCAGCAGCCGGACCCTCAGTGGGGGTGACAATGAGCAGTTCTTC

J: TRBJ2-5
D: NA
size: NA
length: 16
V: TRBV18
CDR3: CASSPPSGGSGETQYF
DNA: TGTGCCAGCTCACCACCTAGCGGAGGGTCTGGGGAGACCCAGTACTTC

J: TRBJ1-2
D: NA
size: NA
length: 16
V: TRBV2
CDR3: CASSEGLGPRTYGYTF
DNA: TGTGCCAGCAGTGAAGGTTTGGGGCCGAGAACGTATGGCTACACCTTC

J: TRBJ2-7
D: NA
size: NA
length: 13
V: TRBV14
CDR3: CASSPQGGGEQYF
DNA: TGTGCCAGCAGCCCCCAGGGTGGAGGGGAGCAGTACTTC

J: TRBJ2-7
D: NA
size: NA
length: 14
V: TRBV27
CDR3: CASSYLGDPYEQYF
DNA: TGTGCCAGCAGTTATCTGGGGGATCCTTACGAGCAGTACTTC

J: TRBJ1-5
D: NA
size: NA
length: 13
V: TRBV20-1
CDR3: CSARDTGLQPQHF
DNA: TGCAGTGCTAGAGATACGGGGTTGCAGCCCCAGCATTTT

J: TRBJ1-5
D: NA
size: NA
length: 13
V: TRBV20-1
CDR3: CSRQGKPDQPQHF
DNA: TGCAGTCGACAAGGAAAACCTGATCAGCCCCAGCATTTT

J: TRBJ1-1
D: NA
size: NA
length: 14
V: TRBV5-4
CDR3: CASSAAGIPPAAFF
DNA: TGTGCCAGCAGCGCAGCCGGGATCCCCCCTGCAGCTTTCTTT

J: TRBJ2-1
D: NA
size: NA
length: 16
V: TRBV21-1
CDR3: CASNIGGTSGSIWPFF
DNA: TGTGCCAGCAACATCGGAGGGACTAGCGGGAGTATTTGGCCGTTCTTC

J: TRBJ1-1
D: NA
size: NA
length: 12
V: TRBV11-2
CDR3: CASSRGGGRPFF
DNA: TGTGCCAGCAGCCGAGGGGGGGGGCGGCCTTTCTTT

J: TRBJ1-5
D: TRBD1
size: NA
length: 13
V: TRBV20-1
CDR3: CSADRGRGQPQHF
DNA: TGCAGTGCAGACAGGGGACGGGGACAGCCCCAGCATTTT

J: TRBJ1-2
D: TRBD1
size: NA
length: 14
V: TRBV30
CDR3: CAWLIQGADYGYTF
DNA: TGTGCCTGGTTAATTCAGGGGGCGGACTATGGCTACACCTTC

J: TRBJ1-1
D: NA
size: NA
length: 12
V: TRBV20-1
CDR3: CSAREGNTEAFF
DNA: TGCAGTGCTAGAGAAGGGAACACTGAAGCTTTCTTT

J: TRBJ2-2
D: NA
size: NA
length: 14
V: TRBV3-1
CDR3: CASSQEVAGGELFF
DNA: TGTGCCAGCAGCCAAGAAGTGGCGGGCGGGGAGCTGTTTTTT

J: TRBJ2-5
D: TRBD2
size: NA
length: 15
V: TRBV14
CDR3: CASSQVTGGRETQYF
DNA: TGTGCCAGCAGCCAAGTCACTGGCGGGAGGGAGACCCAGTACTTC

J: TRBJ2-7
D: TRBD2
size: NA
length: 14
V: TRBV29-1
CDR3: CSVTPGLADYEQYF
DNA: TGCAGCGTTACCCCGGGACTAGCGGACTACGAGCAGTACTTC

J: TRBJ2-7
D: NA
size: NA
length: 17
V: TRBV18
CDR3: CASSPGTTWTKSYEQYF
DNA: TGTGCCAGCTCACCAGGGACCACTTGGACGAAATCCTACGAGCAGTACTTC

J: TRBJ2-2
D: TRBD2
size: NA
length: 16
V: TRBV5-4
CDR3: CASSLRLAGGAGELFF
DNA: TGTGCCAGCAGCTTGCGACTAGCGGGAGGTGCCGGGGAGCTGTTTTTT

J: TRBJ1-5
D: NA
size: NA
length: 14
V: TRBV19
CDR3: CASSLGSGNQPQHF
DNA: TGTGCCAGTAGTCTGGGTTCTGGCAATCAGCCCCAGCATTTT

J: TRBJ2-7
D: NA
size: NA
length: 16
V: TRBV7-2
CDR3: CASSLGLGKRIDEQYF
DNA: TGTGCCAGCAGCTTAGGGCTGGGTAAGAGGATTGACGAGCAGTACTTC

J: TRBJ2-2
D: NA
size: NA
length: 15
V: TRBV21-1
CDR3: CASTPRDRDTGELFF
DNA: TGTGCCAGCACCCCCCGGGACAGGGACACCGGGGAGCTGTTTTTT

J: TRBJ2-7
D: TRBD1
size: once
length: 16
V: TRBV5-6
CDR3: CASSSLGQGPSYEQYF
DNA: TGTGCCAGCAGCTCGCTTGGACAGGGGCCATCCTACGAGCAGTACTTC

J: TRBJ2-3
D: NA
size: NA
length: 13
V: TRBV24-1
CDR3: CATSRDSSDTQYF
DNA: TGTGCCACCAGTCGAGACAGCTCAGATACGCAGTATTTT

J: TRBJ2-1
D: TRBD1
size: NA
length: 17
V: TRBV7-2
CDR3: CASSLIAGTGVDNEQFF
DNA: TGTGCCAGCAGCTTAATCGCCGGGACAGGGGTCGACAATGAGCAGTTCTTC

J: TRBJ1-1
D: TRBD1
size: NA
length: 14
V: TRBV7-9
CDR3: CASIRDRAYTEAFF
DNA: TGTGCCAGCATCCGGGACAGGGCGTACACTGAAGCTTTCTTT

J: TRBJ1-1
D: NA
size: NA
length: 13
V: TRBV2
CDR3: CASSLDSSTEAFF
DNA: TGTGCCAGCAGTTTAGACAGTTCCACTGAAGCTTTCTTT

J: TRBJ1-3
D: NA
size: NA
length: 19
V: TRBV9
CDR3: CASSVVAGESAYSGNTIYF
DNA: TGTGCCAGCAGCGTAGTTGCGGGGGAGAGCGCTTACTCTGGAAACACCATATATTTT

J: TRBJ2-4
D: NA
size: NA
length: 15
V: TRBV2
CDR3: CASWGDSTIKNIQYF
DNA: TGTGCCAGCTGGGGGGACTCCACCATCAAAAACATTCAGTACTTC

J: TRBJ2-5
D: NA
size: once
length: 14
V: TRBV20-1
CDR3: CSAAEVPAGETQYF
DNA: TGCAGTGCTGCAGAGGTCCCTGCGGGGGAGACCCAGTACTTC

J: TRBJ2-3
D: TRBD2
size: once
length: 15
V: TRBV7-2
CDR3: CASSPAGSPTNTQYF
DNA: TGTGCCAGCAGCCCAGCGGGAAGCCCCACGAATACGCAGTATTTT

J: TRBJ2-3
D: NA
size: NA
length: 13
V: TRBV29-1
CDR3: CSVARVSTDTQYF
DNA: TGCAGCGTTGCTAGGGTATCCACAGATACGCAGTATTTT

J: TRBJ2-3
D: TRBD2
size: NA
length: 16
V: TRBV5-4
CDR3: CASSLFTSGPTDTQYF
DNA: TGTGCCAGCAGCTTGTTCACTAGCGGCCCCACAGATACGCAGTATTTT

J: TRBJ2-4
D: TRBD2
size: NA
length: 20
V: TRBV11-1
CDR3: CASSTPGASGKGRAKNIQYF
DNA: TGTGCCAGCAGCACGCCGGGGGCTAGCGGGAAAGGTCGGGCCAAAAACATTCAGTACTTC

J: TRBJ1-2
D: NA
size: NA
length: 13
V: TRBV13
CDR3: CASSLKGAYGYTF
DNA: TGTGCCAGCAGCTTAAAAGGGGCCTATGGCTACACCTTC

J: TRBJ2-3
D: TRBD2
size: NA
length: 15
V: TRBV7-9
CDR3: CASRPLAGAVDTQYF
DNA: TGTGCCAGCAGACCACTAGCGGGAGCGGTAGATACGCAGTATTTT